This record covers a single T cell receptor (beta chain). This entry belongs to a study of cytomegalovirus exposure and HLA in healthy donors. In the study overall: Roughly 180 million T cells yielded approximately 100 million unique TCR beta sequences, as an earlier analysis found.

Deletions cut 6 bases from V and 1 base from J, with 22 bases between. The CDR3 is made up of 17 amino acids. The germline gives CDR1 MNHEY, CDR2 SMNVEV (reference sequence). The primer mix had 60 Vbeta and 13 Jbeta primers. Sequenced by immunoSEQ multiplex PCR; TCRdb stores in-frame clones only, minus some. The sample yields some 190,000 clones, about 87% seen once. The receptor's source is a woman younger than 30 in good health and CMV-seronegative. Sequenced material: PBMCs. This sequence joins TRBV27 and TRBJ2-7; a possible D gene is TRBD1 (6 bases). The DNA of the CDR3 is TGTGCCAGCAGCGAACCTGGGACAATTAGATGGTCCTACGAGCAGTACTTC. Protein product: CASSEPGTIRWSYEQYF.